The 9 T cell receptor beta chains below were found in one sample sequenced in a study of cytomegalovirus exposure and HLA in healthy donors. Generated by immunoSEQ multiplex PCR, the TCRdb table keeps only in-frame clones and is missing some. The repertoire has more than 95,000 clones, about 82% of them found once; the top ten carry over 4%. Source material: PBMCs. The source of these receptors is a man between 18 and 29 years old in good health and CMV-seronegative.

The V call is TRBV19, the J call TRBJ1-2; D unclear. Trimming shortened V by 5 bases and J by 5 bases, and 12 bases separated the two germline ends. In germline, CDR1 is LNHDA, CDR2 SQIVND (reference sequence). CDR3 length equals 13 residues. The CDR3 spells CASSPRERYGYTF. For the CDR3, the DNA is TGTGCCAGTAGTCCCCGAGAGCGATATGGCTACACCTTC. Full variable domain (outside the CDR3, taken from reference TRBV19 and TRBJ1-2): DGGITQSPKYLFRKEGQNVTLSCEQNLNHDAMYWYRQDPGQGLRLIYYSQIVNDFQKGDIAEGYSVSREKKESFPLTVTSAQKNPTAFYLCASSPRERYGYTFGSGTRLTVV.

Of note for this clone: Other DNA sequences within the sample encode an identical CDR3. The CDR3 coding sequence is TGTGCCAGCAGTCTTAGCGGGGGGAATGAGCAGTTCTTC. It translates to CASSLSGGNEQFF. The V gene is TRBV27, the J gene TRBJ2-1; 10 bases line up with TRBD2. CDR3 length: 13 amino acids. Germline V gene sequence: CDR1 MNHEY, CDR2 SMNVEV (reference sequence). Unmatched junction bases numbered 2, after V lost 5 bases and J lost 7 bases.

The V call is TRBV30, the J call TRBJ2-1; D is unclear. This CDR3 has 11 residues. From germline, CDR1 is GTSNPN and CDR2 SVGIG (reference sequence). V was trimmed by 2 bases and J by 5 bases, leaving 4 bases between them. The CDR3 protein is CAWSSDNEQFF. Written as DNA, the CDR3 is TGTGCCTGGAGTTCCGACAATGAGCAGTTCTTC. The full variable domain, completed using reference TRBV30 and TRBJ2-1, is SQTIHQWPATLVQPVGSPLSLECTVEGTSNPNLYWYRQAAGRGLQLLFYSVGIGQISSEVPQNLSASRPQDRQFILSSKKLLLSDSGFYLCAWSSDNEQFFGPGTRLTVL.

CDR3 loop: CAISEEGSSYNEQFF. The CDR3 DNA reads TGTGCCATCAGTGAGGAAGGGAGCTCCTACAATGAGCAGTTCTTC. The rearrangement joins TRBV10-3 to TRBJ2-1; maybe TRBD2 (5 bases). V lost 2 bases and J 0 bases, leaving 8 bases between the germline ends. Germline V gene data show CDR1 as ENHRY and CDR2 as SYGVKD. This CDR3 region has 15 residues.

V gene TRBV28 combines with J gene TRBJ2-7, with 11 nucleotides matching TRBD2. CDR1 is MDHEN, CDR2 SYDVKM, per germline. J lost 4 bases, V lost 2 bases, and 4 bases had no gene match. The CDR3 runs to 15 residues. In DNA, the CDR3 is TGTGCCAGCAGTTTACCTGGGACTAGCGGATACGAGCAGTACTTC. Its translation: CASSLPGTSGYEQYF.

The V call is TRBV5-4, the J call TRBJ2-3, with 7 nucleotides matching TRBD1. This CDR3 comprises 15 residues. The trim removed 4 bases at V and 0 bases at J, leaving 5 bases unmatched. In germline, CDR1 is SGHNT, CDR2 YYREEE (reference sequence). In DNA, the CDR3 is TGTGCCAGCAGCACCGGGACAGTGAGCACAGATACGCAGTATTTT. It translates to CASSTGTVSTDTQYF.

The J gene is TRBJ1-6, the V gene TRBV18; TRBD1 matches at 7 bases. With V trimmed by 3 bases and J by 9 bases, 5 bases remained unmatched. Germline V CDR1 and CDR2: KGHSH, LQKENI. The CDR3 has 14 residues. The CDR3 DNA follows: TGTGCCAGCTCACCCGGACAGGAAGGTTCACCCCTCCACTTT. Its translation: CASSPGQEGSPLHF. The full variable domain, its missing parts supplied by reference TRBV18 and TRBJ1-6, is NAGVMQNPRHLVRRRGQEARLRCSPMKGHSHVYWYRQLPEEGLKFMVYLQKENIIDESGMPKERFSAEFPKEGPSILRIQQVVRGDSAAYFCASSPGQEGSPLHFGNGTRLTVT.

This chain joins TRBV14 and TRBJ2-7; no definite D call. Germline V lookup: CDR1 SGHDN, CDR2 FVKESK. The CDR3 is 11 amino acids. The V gene lost 4 bases and the J gene lost 2 bases, with 3 bases spanning the gap. CDR3 amino acids: CASSLAYEQYF. The CDR3 region has the DNA TGTGCCAGCAGCCTAGCCTACGAGCAGTACTTC.

The chain uses TRBV5-5 and TRBJ2-7, with D possibly TRBD2 on 6 matching bases. There are 17 residues in the CDR3. Trimming took 0 bases from V and 4 from J, leaving 20 bases between them. Germline CDR1 reads SGHKS; CDR2 reads YYEKEE (reference sequence). As DNA, the CDR3 is TGTGCCAGCAGCTTGGAATCCCCGGGAGAATCGTGGTACGAGCAGTACTTC. Its protein product is CASSLESPGESWYEQYF. Combining the CDR3 with reference TRBV5-5 and TRBJ2-7 gives the whole variable domain DAGVTQSPTHLIKTRGQQVTLRCSPISGHKSVSWYQQVLGQGPQFIFQYYEKEERGRGNFPDRFSARQFPNYSSELNVNALLLGDSALYLCASSLESPGESWYEQYFGPGTRLTVT.